This TCR beta chain stems from a study of cytomegalovirus exposure and HLA in healthy donors (dated by TCRdb to about 2017). Regarding the study in general: An earlier analysis of 587 of the donors reported about 250 Gb of sequence data and some 120 million unique TCR beta sequences from about 180 million T cells. Among around 400 genotyped donors of the cohort, an average of about 240,000 unique TCR beta nucleotide sequences were sequenced per donor, 15% to 20% of them non-productive. Rather than using new phenotypic data, the later analysis identified candidate immune exposures from TCR beta sequences and from how often those sequences occurred across donors. Along with the approximately 620-subject first cohort, a separate validation cohort of more than 90 different subjects was used. HLA typing included class I and class II loci at four-digit resolution. Approximately 310 gigabases of sequencing data and tens of millions of unique TCR sequences were included in an early release covering about 700 HLA-typed donors. Donor age, sex, ethnicity and CMV serostatus were compiled alongside the repertoire data. A later genetic analysis used genome-wide SNP genotypes for about three fifths of the 666 donors, treating that subset as a discovery cohort. Of the 300 to 450 genotyped donors, about 80% fell in the genetic ancestry cluster associated with self-reported Caucasian donors. Typing coverage varied by locus: roughly 629-640 donors for A, B, C, DRB1 and DQB1; roughly 520 for DQA1; around 570 for DPA1; some 470 for DPB1. High-throughput TCR immunosequencing, statistical association of individual TCRs with disease status, and machine learning were combined to predict cytomegalovirus infection status. To decide whether each TCR beta V gene segment behaved as functional or pseudogenic, an earlier analysis of some 600 of the donors relied on high-throughput TCR beta sequencing. All discovery cohort repertoires had been generated using a single sequencing platform. The T cell repertoires of roughly 660 subjects were profiled by immunosequencing and related to cytomegalovirus serostatus. The study aimed to test whether signatures of past pathogen exposure could be identified by cataloging public T cell receptors. Because of strong linkage in the cohort, a handful of DR-DQ haplotypes were treated as single units for association and clustering. A later analysis re-analyzed previously published TCR beta repertoires from 600 to 850 donors and added high-resolution HLA genotyping to study TCR occurrence patterns. The paper's findings and limits, for the study overall: Correlated functional status among segregating V segments might reflect linkage disequilibrium, but an unknown experimental factor could not be ruled out. A cluster of highly shared sequence variants was judged likely to represent a technical artifact of the sequencing pipeline. When HLA alleles, especially DR and DQ, strongly co-occurred, TCR associations were difficult to assign to individual alleles. A few of the identified cytomegalovirus-associated TCR beta chains were confirmed in vitro to be specific for cytomegalovirus antigens. V-gene and J-gene trimming of TCR beta chains was associated with a missense DCLRE1C variant in a later genetic analysis, and the association was replicated in an independent cohort. The presence/absence analyses assumed that sequencing depth was roughly uniform across donors, and that assumption may not be true. Cytomegalovirus status was reported to be diagnosed by the classifier with high specificity and sensitivity in both the original and validation cohorts. A later analysis reported that several top co-occurrence clusters appeared linked to parvovirus B19, influenza, CMV and Epstein-Barr virus. In a later genetic analysis, fewer N-insertions in productive TCRs were reported among donors in an Asian-associated ancestry cluster than the 666-donor mean. According to a later analysis, TCR association rates differed among HLA loci, with DRB1 alleles showing the most associated TCRs and HLA-C alleles showing the fewest. In this cohort, only TCR beta chains were sequenced, and detectable features were limited by the absence of alpha or paired-chain data. A further reported finding was that TCR beta sequences accurately predicted the HLA-A and HLA-B alleles for most subjects in the first cohort. Because the 87-base-pair reads could not distinguish some IMGT-functional V segments, including TRBV6-2 and TRBV6-3, those segments were excluded. The authors suggested that the approach could potentially be extended to other disease states and immunological phenotypes. In a later analysis, HLA-associated TCR beta chains were found to be more clonally expanded and to have lower generation probabilities than equally common non-associated chains. Broadly in line with IMGT annotations, most TCR beta V segments showed up in productive rearrangements about 90% or about 30% of the time in an earlier analysis of 587 of the donors. Because counts were too low, roughly 18 rarely observed V segments, including chromosome 9 orphons, were left out of the earlier analysis of 500 to 750 of the donors. A later analysis found that most CMV-associated TCR beta chains appeared HLA-restricted, with HLA associations seemingly driven largely by CMV exposure. Because HLA typing was unavailable for some donors at each locus, only the typed subset was used in association tests. Immune exposure information for the cohort was limited to CMV serostatus. The study listed 170 or so TCR beta chains as associated with cytomegalovirus. Across donors, most TCR sequences were observed very rarely, whereas some public TCRs were present in many individuals. At a false discovery rate of 0.05, a later analysis linked 16,951 TCR beta sequences to specific HLA alleles.

Details on this clone: Its antigen is unknown. Qualities for individual bases were not recorded, and no much larger clone is one base off.

The cohort comprised under 700 healthy bone marrow donors. Cohort members were all nominally healthy when sampled, although unrecorded immune exposures were likely present. The donor was CMV seropositive and belonged to the group of around 300 seropositive cohort members. Each donor provided a peripheral blood sample, and peripheral blood mononuclear cells were used for TCR beta sequencing. Genomic DNA extraction from the blood cell samples was performed with the Qiagen DNeasy Blood Extraction Kit. The method behind the library was the immunoSEQ multiplex PCR assay. The multiplex PCR relied on a mix of 60 forward primers for TCR Vbeta segments and 13 reverse primers for TCR Jbeta segments. The CDR3 region of rearranged TCR beta genes was amplified from genomic DNA with a multiplex PCR assay. On the Illumina HiSeq System, the amplified TCR beta libraries were sequenced as 87-base-pair reads. Processing in the source paper ran as follows. A later analysis tallied 80 million to 95 million unique TCR beta chains across the 666 repertoires, and approximately 9.9 million of those chains were shared by two or more donors. A nearest-neighbor algorithm error-corrected the raw reads and collapsed the reads into unique sequences, merging closely related sequences to remove PCR and sequencing errors. V, D and J gene segments were assigned by aligning CDR3 sequences to IMGT reference sequences. Each retained sequence needed at least a six-nucleotide match to both a V gene segment and a J gene segment. Rearrangements were called productive when the CDR3 lacked stop codons and stayed in frame with V and J; all others were non-productive. Following IMGT convention, CDR3 was defined as the stretch from the second conserved V-encoded cysteine to the conserved J-encoded phenylalanine. In an earlier analysis of roughly 610 of the donors, sequences lacking an unambiguous match to a single V gene segment were excluded. In an earlier analysis of approximately 560 of the donors, a V segment was called functional when productive rearrangements were above 56.7%, and segregating when the standard deviation between donors exceeded 5%. A statistical classification framework was built to diagnose cytomegalovirus status from the catalog of TCR beta chain sequences. In a later analysis, TCR nucleotide sequences were compared against IMGT/GENE-DB human TR gene sequences so that V and J genes could be assigned. In a later analysis, CDR3 sequences and most-parsimonious VDJ recombination scenarios were assigned using the TCRdist pipeline. In a later analysis, every TCR beta chain was defined by the combination of its CDR3 amino acid sequence and its V-gene family, and reads without a unique V-gene family were dropped. In a later analysis, nearly 600 highly shared, low-generation-probability nucleotide sequences were removed to address suspected cross-contamination and a sequencing artifact. In a later analysis, a clonal expansion index was calculated for each public chain from normalized within-repertoire ranks of inferred template counts. Generation probabilities in a later analysis came from a VDJ recombination model fitted to out-of-frame rearrangements, and those results were checked against IGoR. In a later analysis, TCR-TCR, TCR-HLA and TCR-CMV co-occurrence was scored with hypergeometric tests, and a repertoire-size bias correction was applied to TCR pairs. A later analysis estimated false discovery rates by permuting HLA or CMV assignments 20 times. A later analysis grouped co-occurring TCRs with DBSCAN, adding TCRdist sequence similarity when clustering within HLA-allele-positive subsets. Co-occurrence clustering excluded repertoires with fewer than 30,000 or more than 120,000 public chains, plus five with anomalous nucleotide sharing. TCRdb stores this immuneACCESS table with in-frame sequences only. Part of the clones is absent; in the studies checked, under half of the shortfall reflects unresolved V genes, and no reason is known for the rest. V, J and clone size are those of that table, while D and trimming were read from the DNA. Recorded for this sample are tens of thousands of clones; around four fifths of them occurred a single time. Of the sample, about 24% is held by the ten largest clones.

The V and J ends are trimmed by 2 bases and 4 bases, leaving 6 bases between them. CDR1 and CDR2 (SGHTS, YDEGEE) derive from the germline V gene. The cysteine opens and the phenylalanine closes a CDR3 of 12 amino acids. The CDR3 DNA has 36 bases and is translated from base 1. Sequencing was carried out using PBMCs. Recombination connected TRBV5-8 to TRBJ1-2; no D gene can be assigned with confidence. This sequence originates from a woman aged 25 to 39 in good health and CMV-seropositive. The CDR3 reads as follows: CASSLRGYGYTF. The DNA reads TGTGCCAGCAGCTTAAGAGGCTATGGCTACACCTTC.